This is a list of T cell receptor beta chains from one sample in a study of T cells in Graves' hyperthyroidism and ophthalmopathy. TCRdb re-called the multiplex PCR reads through MiXCR, storing one row per CDR3 protein. The table lists approximately 200,000 distinct CDR3 sequences, roughly 18% of them singletons, with roughly two fifths in the top ten. Source material: blood. The receptor source for this set is a man aged 40-55 years with Graves' hyperthyroidism. CDR3s include the opening cysteine and the closing phenylalanine or tryptophan. Fields, in order: D gene, J gene, V gene, clone size, CDR3 protein, CDR3 DNA. D genes are given only for firm matches. Expanded clones are given a class, and other clones once, few, many or no size at all.

NA,TRBJ1-3,TRBV29-1,many,CSVGTDGNTIYF,TGCAGCGTCGGGACCGACGGAAACACCATATATTTT
NA,TRBJ2-7,TRBV7-9,NA,CASTFGTTSYEQYF,TGTGCCAGCACTTTTGGGACAACCTCCTACGAGCAGTACTTC
NA,TRBJ2-5,TRBV2,many,CASTAVGETQYF,TGTGCCAGCACGGCGGTGGGGGAGACCCAGTACTTC
NA,TRBJ2-3,TRBV24-1,many,CATSDFKEDTQYF,TGTGCCACCAGTGACTTTAAGGAAGATACGCAGTATTTT
NA,TRBJ1-4,TRBV20-1,few,CSAKGNEEKLFF,TGCAGTGCTAAGGGGAATGAAGAAAAACTGTTTTTT
TRBD1,TRBJ1-1,TRBV10-3,many,CAISGLQGLRTEAFF,TGTGCCATCAGTGGATTACAGGGGCTCCGCACTGAAGCTTTCTTT
NA,TRBJ1-5,TRBV3-1,NA,CASSLRGGGGGQPQHF,TGTGCCAGCAGCCTCCGGGGGGGGGGAGGTGGACAGCCCCAGCATTTT
NA,TRBJ2-5,TRBV28,many,CASSLNVDSQETQYF,TGTGCCAGCAGCTTAAATGTCGACAGCCAAGAGACCCAGTACTTC
TRBD1,TRBJ1-3,TRBV12-3/TRBV12-4,NA,CASSLADRVAAGNTIYF,TGTGCCAGCAGTCTCGCCGACAGGGTTGCAGCTGGAAACACCATATATTTT
NA,TRBJ1-4,TRBV10-1,few,CASSGGGFSEEKLFF,TGCGCCAGCAGTGGGGGAGGCTTCTCCGAGGAAAAACTGTTTTTT
TRBD1,TRBJ2-5,TRBV27,NA,CASSPTGTGQETQYF,TGTGCCAGCAGTCCGACCGGGACAGGACAAGAGACCCAGTACTTC
TRBD1,TRBJ1-6,TRBV14,NA,CASSEEGAYSYNSPLHF,TGTGCCAGCAGTGAAGAGGGGGCGTACTCCTATAATTCACCCCTCCACTTT
NA,TRBJ2-1,TRBV19,few,CASSISARGHNEQFF,TGTGCCAGTAGTATCTCCGCCAGGGGCCACAATGAGCAGTTCTTC
NA,TRBJ1-2,TRBV12-3/TRBV12-4,many,CASSFAGGWDGGYTF,TGTGCCAGCAGTTTTGCCGGAGGGTGGGATGGTGGCTACACCTTC
NA,TRBJ2-2,TRBV11-3,many,CASSLAGSGTGELFF,TGTGCCAGCAGCTTAGCAGGGTCGGGCACCGGGGAGCTGTTTTTT
NA,TRBJ2-5,TRBV7-3,many,CASSSRDKETQYF,TGTGCCAGCAGCTCCCGGGACAAAGAGACCCAGTACTTC
NA,TRBJ2-2,TRBV11-2,many,CASSLDYTGELFF,TGTGCCAGCAGCTTAGACTACACCGGGGAGCTGTTTTTT